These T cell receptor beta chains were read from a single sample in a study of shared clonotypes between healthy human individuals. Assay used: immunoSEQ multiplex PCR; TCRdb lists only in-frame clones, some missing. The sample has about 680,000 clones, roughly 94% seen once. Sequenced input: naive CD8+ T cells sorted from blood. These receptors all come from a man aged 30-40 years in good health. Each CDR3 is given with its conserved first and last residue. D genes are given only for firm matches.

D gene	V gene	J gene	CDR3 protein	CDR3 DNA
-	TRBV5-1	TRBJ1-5	CARGEPTYSNQPQHF	TGCGCCAGGGGTGAACCTACTTATAGCAATCAGCCCCAGCATTTT
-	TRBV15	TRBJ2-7	CATSRGQGEQYF	TGTGCCACCAGCAGAGGCCAGGGGGAGCAGTACTTC
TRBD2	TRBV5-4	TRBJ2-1	CASSPSGIGSAPIYNEQFF	TGTGCCAGCAGCCCGAGCGGGATCGGTTCAGCCCCAATTTACAATGAGCAGTTCTTC
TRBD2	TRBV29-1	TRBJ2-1	CSYTGGGNNEQFF	TGCAGCTACACGGGGGGTGGAAACAATGAGCAGTTCTTC
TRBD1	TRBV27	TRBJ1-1	CASSPLRTGVLMNTEAFF	TGTGCCAGCAGTCCCCTGAGGACAGGGGTTCTCATGAACACTGAAGCTTTCTTT
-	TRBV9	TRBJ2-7	CASSAISGGGGYEQYF	TGTGCCAGCAGCGCGATTTCTGGAGGAGGGGGCTACGAGCAGTACTTC
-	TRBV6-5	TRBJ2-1	CASRSGTNSYNEQFF	TGTGCCAGCAGATCCGGGACAAACTCCTACAATGAGCAGTTCTTC
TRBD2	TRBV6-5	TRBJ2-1	CASSGGLAGRSEQFF	TGTGCCAGCAGTGGGGGGCTAGCGGGACGAAGTGAGCAGTTCTTC
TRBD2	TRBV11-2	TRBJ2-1	CASSLESGRAREQFF	TGTGCCAGCAGCTTAGAGAGCGGGAGGGCCCGTGAGCAGTTCTTC
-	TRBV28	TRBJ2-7	CASSFRLVSYEQYF	TGTGCCAGCAGTTTTCGCCTGGTCTCCTACGAGCAGTACTTC
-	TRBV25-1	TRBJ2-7	CASSESRFPYEQYF	TGTGCCAGCAGTGAGTCCAGGTTCCCCTACGAGCAGTACTTC
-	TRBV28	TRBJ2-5	CASTPPSKETQYF	TGTGCCAGCACCCCACCCTCGAAAGAGACCCAGTACTTC
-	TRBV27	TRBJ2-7	CASSFYPPGGSLSYEQYF	TGTGCCAGCAGTTTTTACCCCCCTGGGGGGTCCCTCTCCTACGAGCAGTACTTC
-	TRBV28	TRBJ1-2	CASSQHEARRGYGYTF	TGTGCCAGCAGCCAACATGAAGCCCGCAGGGGCTATGGCTACACCTTC
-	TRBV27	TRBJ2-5	CASSLQGDGKTQYF	TGTGCCAGCAGTTTACAGGGCGATGGAAAGACCCAGTACTTC
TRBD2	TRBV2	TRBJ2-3	CASSGGLADTDTQYF	TGTGCCAGCAGTGGAGGACTAGCGGACACAGATACGCAGTATTTT
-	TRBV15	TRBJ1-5	CATSREAGRPADQPQHF	TGTGCCACCAGCAGAGAAGCGGGACGCCCAGCAGATCAGCCCCAGCATTTT
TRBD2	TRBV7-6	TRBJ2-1	CASSLDRGLVTYNEQFF	TGTGCCAGCAGCTTAGATAGAGGACTAGTAACCTACAATGAGCAGTTCTTC
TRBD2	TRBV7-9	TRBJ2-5	CASSSREFQETQYF	TGTGCCAGCAGCTCGCGGGAGTTTCAGGAGACCCAGTACTTC
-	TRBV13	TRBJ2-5	CASSFEARETQYF	TGTGCCAGCAGCTTCGAGGCGAGAGAGACCCAGTACTTC
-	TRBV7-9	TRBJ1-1	CASSLVGRDSEAFF	TGTGCCAGCAGCTTAGTAGGCAGGGACTCTGAAGCTTTCTTT
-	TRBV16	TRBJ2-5	CASSKITGETQYF	TGTGCCAGCAGCAAAATTACAGGGGAGACCCAGTACTTC